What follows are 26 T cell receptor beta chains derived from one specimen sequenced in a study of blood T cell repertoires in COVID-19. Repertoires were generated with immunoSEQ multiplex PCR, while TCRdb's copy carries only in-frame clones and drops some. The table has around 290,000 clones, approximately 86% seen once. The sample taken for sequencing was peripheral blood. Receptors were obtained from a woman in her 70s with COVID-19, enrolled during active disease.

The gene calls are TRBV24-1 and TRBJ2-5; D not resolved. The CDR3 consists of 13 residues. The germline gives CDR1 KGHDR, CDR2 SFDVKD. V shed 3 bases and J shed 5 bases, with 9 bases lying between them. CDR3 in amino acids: CATSDPGLETQYF. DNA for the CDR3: TGTGCCACCAGTGATCCGGGTTTGGAGACCCAGTACTTC.

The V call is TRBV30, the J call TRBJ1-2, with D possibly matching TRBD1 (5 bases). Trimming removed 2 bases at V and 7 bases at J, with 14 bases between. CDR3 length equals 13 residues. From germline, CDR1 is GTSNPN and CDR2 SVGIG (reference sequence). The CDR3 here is CAWSLIGASGYTF. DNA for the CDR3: TGTGCCTGGAGTCTGATAGGGGCGAGTGGCTACACCTTC.

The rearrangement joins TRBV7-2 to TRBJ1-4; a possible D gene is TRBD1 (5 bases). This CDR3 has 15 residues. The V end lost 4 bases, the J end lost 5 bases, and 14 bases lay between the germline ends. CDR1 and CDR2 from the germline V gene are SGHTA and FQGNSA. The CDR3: CASSYQTGPNEKLFF. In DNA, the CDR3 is TGTGCCAGCAGCTATCAAACAGGCCCCAATGAAAAACTGTTTTTT.

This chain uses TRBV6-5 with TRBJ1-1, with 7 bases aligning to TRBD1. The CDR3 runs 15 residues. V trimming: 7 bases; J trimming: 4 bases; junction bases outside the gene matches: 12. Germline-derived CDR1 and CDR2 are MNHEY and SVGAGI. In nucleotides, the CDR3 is TGTGCCAGCAACACAGGGGAAGGAGTGGGCACTGAAGCTTTCTTT. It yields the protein CASNTGEGVGTEAFF.

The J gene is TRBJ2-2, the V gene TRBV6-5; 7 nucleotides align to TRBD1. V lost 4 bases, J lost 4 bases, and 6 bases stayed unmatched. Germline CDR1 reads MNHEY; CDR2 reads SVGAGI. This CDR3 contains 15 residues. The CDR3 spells CASSFKQGTTGELFF. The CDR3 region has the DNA TGTGCCAGCAGTTTTAAACAGGGGACCACCGGGGAGCTGTTTTTT.

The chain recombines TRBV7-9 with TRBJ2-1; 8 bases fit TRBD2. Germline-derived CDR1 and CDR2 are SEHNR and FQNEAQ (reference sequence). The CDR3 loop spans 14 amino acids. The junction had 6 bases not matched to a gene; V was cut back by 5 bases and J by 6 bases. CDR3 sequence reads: CASSRGGPGNEQFF. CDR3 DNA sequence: TGTGCCAGCAGCCGGGGGGGGCCTGGCAATGAGCAGTTCTTC.

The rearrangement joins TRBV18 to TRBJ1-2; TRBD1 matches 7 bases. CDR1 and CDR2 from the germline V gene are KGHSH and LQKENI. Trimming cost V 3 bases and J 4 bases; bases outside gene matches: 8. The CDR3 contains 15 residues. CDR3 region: CASSPTGDLTYGYTF. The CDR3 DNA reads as TGTGCCAGCTCACCTACAGGGGACCTCACCTATGGCTACACCTTC.

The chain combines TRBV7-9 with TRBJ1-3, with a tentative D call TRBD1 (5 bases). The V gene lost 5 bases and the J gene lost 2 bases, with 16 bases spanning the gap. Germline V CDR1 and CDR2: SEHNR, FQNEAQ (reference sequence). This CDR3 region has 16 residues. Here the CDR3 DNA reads TGTGCCAGCAGCCCGTACAGGATGATCCCTGGAAACACCATATATTTT. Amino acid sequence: CASSPYRMIPGNTIYF. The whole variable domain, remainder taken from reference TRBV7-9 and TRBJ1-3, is DTGVSQNPRHKITKRGQNVTFRCDPISEHNRLYWYRQTLGQGPEFLTYFQNEAQLEKSRLLSDRFSAERPKGSFSTLEIQRTEQGDSAMYLCASSPYRMIPGNTIYFGEGSWLTVV.

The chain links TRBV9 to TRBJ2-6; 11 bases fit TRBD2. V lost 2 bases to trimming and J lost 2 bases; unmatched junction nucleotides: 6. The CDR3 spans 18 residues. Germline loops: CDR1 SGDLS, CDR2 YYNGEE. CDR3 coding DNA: TGTGCCAGCAGCGTGCCTAGCGGGGGGCGTCCTGGGGCCAACGTCCTGACTTTC. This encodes CASSVPSGGRPGANVLTF.

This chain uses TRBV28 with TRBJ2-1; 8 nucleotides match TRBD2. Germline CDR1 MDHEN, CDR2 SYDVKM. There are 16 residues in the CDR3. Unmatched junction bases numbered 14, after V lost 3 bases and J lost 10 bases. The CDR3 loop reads CASSLVFTGGEIEQFF. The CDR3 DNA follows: TGTGCCAGCAGTTTGGTCTTTACGGGGGGGGAAATCGAGCAGTTCTTC.

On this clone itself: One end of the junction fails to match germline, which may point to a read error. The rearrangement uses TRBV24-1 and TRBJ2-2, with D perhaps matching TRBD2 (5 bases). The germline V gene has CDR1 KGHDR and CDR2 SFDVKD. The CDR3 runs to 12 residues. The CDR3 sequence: CASRTGTGELFF. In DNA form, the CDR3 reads TGTGCCTCCAGGACTGGGACCGGGGAGCTGTTTTTT.

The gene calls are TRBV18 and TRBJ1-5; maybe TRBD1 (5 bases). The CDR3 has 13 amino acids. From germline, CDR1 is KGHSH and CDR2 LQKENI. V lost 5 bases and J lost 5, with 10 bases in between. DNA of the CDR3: TGTGCCAGCTCAGGGGGGTTAGATCAGCCCCAGCATTTT. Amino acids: CASSGGLDQPQHF.

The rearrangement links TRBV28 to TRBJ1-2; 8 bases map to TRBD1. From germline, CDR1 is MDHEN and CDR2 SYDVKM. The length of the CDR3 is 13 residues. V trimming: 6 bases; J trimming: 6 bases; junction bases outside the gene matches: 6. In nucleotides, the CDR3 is TGTGCCAGCAGGAAGTCAGGGGGCCATGGCTACACCTTC. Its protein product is CASRKSGGHGYTF.

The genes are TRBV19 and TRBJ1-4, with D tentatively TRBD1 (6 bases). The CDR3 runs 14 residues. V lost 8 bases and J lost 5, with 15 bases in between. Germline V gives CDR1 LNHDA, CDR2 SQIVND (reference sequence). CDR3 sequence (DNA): TGTGCCAGTCCCCAGGGGCGAGAAAATGAAAAACTGTTTTTT. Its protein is CASPQGRENEKLFF.

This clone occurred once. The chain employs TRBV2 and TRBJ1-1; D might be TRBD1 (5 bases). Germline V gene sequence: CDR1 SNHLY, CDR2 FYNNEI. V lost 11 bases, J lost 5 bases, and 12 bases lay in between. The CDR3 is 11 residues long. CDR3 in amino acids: CALRGGTEAFF. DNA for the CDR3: TGTGCCTTAAGGGGTGGGACTGAAGCTTTCTTT.

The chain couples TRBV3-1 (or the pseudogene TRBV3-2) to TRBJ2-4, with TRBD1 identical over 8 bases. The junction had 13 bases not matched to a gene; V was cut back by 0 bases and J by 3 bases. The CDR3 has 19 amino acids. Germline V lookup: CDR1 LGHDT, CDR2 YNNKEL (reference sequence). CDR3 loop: CASSQDGPRGRWGKNIQYF. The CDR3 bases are TGTGCCAGCAGCCAAGATGGGCCCAGGGGGCGTTGGGGCAAAAACATTCAGTACTTC.

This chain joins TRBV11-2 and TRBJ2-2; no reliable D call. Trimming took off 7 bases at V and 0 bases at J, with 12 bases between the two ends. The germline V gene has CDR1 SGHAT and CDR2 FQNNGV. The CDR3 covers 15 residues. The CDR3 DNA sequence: TGTGCCAGCATCACAGACGCAGCGAACACCGGGGAGCTGTTTTTT. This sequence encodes CASITDAANTGELFF.

This chain's CDR3 is CASSPPAGGLRQETQYF. The CDR3 DNA follows: TGTGCCAGCTCACCACCGGCGGGGGGGCTCCGGCAAGAGACCCAGTACTTC. This chain uses TRBV18 with TRBJ2-5; TRBD2 aligns across 9 bases. V lost 0 bases, J lost 2 bases, and 7 bases stayed unmatched. Germline V lookup: CDR1 KGHSH, CDR2 LQKENI. This CDR3 has 17 amino acids.

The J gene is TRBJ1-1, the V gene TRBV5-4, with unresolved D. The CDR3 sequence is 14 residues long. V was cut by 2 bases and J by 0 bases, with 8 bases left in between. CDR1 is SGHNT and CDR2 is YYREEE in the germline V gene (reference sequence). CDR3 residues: CASSLQSMNTEAFF. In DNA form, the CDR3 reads TGTGCCAGCAGCTTACAGTCGATGAACACTGAAGCTTTCTTT.

The CDR3: CASSPDRAEAFF. The CDR3 DNA reads as TGTGCCAGCAGCCCCGACAGGGCTGAAGCTTTCTTT. This chain joins TRBV12-3 or TRBV12-4 and TRBJ1-1, with 7 bases that match TRBD1. The CDR3 totals 12 residues. Trimming took 6 bases from V and 6 from J; bases not matched to a gene: 4.

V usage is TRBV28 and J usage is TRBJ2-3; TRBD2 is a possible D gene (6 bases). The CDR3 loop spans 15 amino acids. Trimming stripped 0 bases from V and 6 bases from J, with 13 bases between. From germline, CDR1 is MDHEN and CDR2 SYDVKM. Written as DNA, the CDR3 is TGTGCCAGCAGTTTATGGGGGGGAGCTGGGGATACGCAGTATTTT. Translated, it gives CASSLWGGAGDTQYF.

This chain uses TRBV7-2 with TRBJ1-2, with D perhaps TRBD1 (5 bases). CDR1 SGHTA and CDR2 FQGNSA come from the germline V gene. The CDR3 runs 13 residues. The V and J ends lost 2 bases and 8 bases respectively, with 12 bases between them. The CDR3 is CASSLNPGYGYTF. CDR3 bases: TGTGCCAGCAGCTTAAATCCAGGGTACGGCTACACCTTC.

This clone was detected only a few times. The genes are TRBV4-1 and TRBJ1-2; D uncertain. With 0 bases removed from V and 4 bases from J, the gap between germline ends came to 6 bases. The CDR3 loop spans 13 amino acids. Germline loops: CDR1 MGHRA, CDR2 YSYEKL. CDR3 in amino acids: CASSQDGLYGYTF. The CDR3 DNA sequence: TGCGCCAGCAGCCAAGATGGGCTCTATGGCTACACCTTC.

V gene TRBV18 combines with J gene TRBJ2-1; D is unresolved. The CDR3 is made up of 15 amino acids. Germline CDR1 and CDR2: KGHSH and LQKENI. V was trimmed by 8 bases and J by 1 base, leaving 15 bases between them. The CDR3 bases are TGTGCCAGCACCTCGAGTGCGCCTTCCTACAATGAGCAGTTCTTC. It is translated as CASTSSAPSYNEQFF.

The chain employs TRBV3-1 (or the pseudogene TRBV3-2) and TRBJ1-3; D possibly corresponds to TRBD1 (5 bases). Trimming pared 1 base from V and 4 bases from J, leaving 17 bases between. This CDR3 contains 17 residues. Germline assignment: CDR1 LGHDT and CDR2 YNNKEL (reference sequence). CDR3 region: CASSQVGGSGRGNTIYF. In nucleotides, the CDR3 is TGTGCCAGCAGCCAAGTTGGAGGGTCAGGGAGAGGAAACACCATATATTTT.

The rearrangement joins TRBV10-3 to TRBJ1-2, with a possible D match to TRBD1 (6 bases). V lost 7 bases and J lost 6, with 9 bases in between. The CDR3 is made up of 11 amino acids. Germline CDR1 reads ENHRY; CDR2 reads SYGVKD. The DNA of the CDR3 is TGTGCCATCACCAGGGGACATGGCTACACCTTC. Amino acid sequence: CAITRGHGYTF.